This T cell receptor (beta chain) comes out of a study of blood T cell repertoires in COVID-19. Recruitment covered roughly 24 US areas and drew participants whose ages spanned roughly 18 to 89 years. The study counted Cohort 3 donors as recovered given two negative PCRs, clearance, or symptom resolution. Comment on this clone: Sequence at one end of the junction differs from germline and may be a read error.

This CDR3 comprises 13 residues. Germline CDR1 and CDR2: LNHNV and YYDKDF (reference sequence). Per the original data handling: Amplification of reference gene primers was used by the study to estimate nucleated cell counts. Only in-frame clones appear in the TCRdb table, and some are missing; sequencing was by immunoSEQ multiplex PCR. The V and J calls and clone size were taken over from that table, and D and trimming were inferred from the DNA. The sample holds about 350,000 clones, approximately 89% seen once. The chain employs TRBV15 and TRBJ2-4; 7 bases align to TRBD1. The clonotype comes from a woman aged 30 to 39 who had recovered from COVID-19. Sequencing was carried out using PBMCs or T cells enriched from blood (not recorded which). The CDR3 region is CATSSNTGQDGVF. Written as DNA, the CDR3 is TGTGCCACCAGCAGCAACACTGGACAGGACGGGGTTTTC.